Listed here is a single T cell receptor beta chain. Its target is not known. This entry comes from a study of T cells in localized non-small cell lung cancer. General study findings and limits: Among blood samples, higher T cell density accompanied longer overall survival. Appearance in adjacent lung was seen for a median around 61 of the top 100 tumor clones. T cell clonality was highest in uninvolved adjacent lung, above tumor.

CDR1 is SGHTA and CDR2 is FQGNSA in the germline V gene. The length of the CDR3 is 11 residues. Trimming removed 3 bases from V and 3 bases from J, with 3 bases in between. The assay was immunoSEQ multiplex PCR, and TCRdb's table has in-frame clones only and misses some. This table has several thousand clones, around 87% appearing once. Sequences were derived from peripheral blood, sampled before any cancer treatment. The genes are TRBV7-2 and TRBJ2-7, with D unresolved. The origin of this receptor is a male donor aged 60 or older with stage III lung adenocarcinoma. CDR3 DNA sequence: TGTGCCAGCAGCTTGGTCTACGAGCAGTACTTC. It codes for CASSLVYEQYF. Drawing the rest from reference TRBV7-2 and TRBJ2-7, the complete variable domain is GAGVSQSPSNKVTEKGKDVELRCDPISGHTALYWYRQSLGQGLEFLIYFQGNSAPDKSGLPSDRFSAERTGGSVSTLTIQRTQQEDSAVYLCASSLVYEQYFGPGTRLTVT.